The 25 T cell receptor beta chains given below trace back to one sample, sequenced in a study of blood T cell repertoires in COVID-19. TCRdb keeps only in-frame clones here, not all; method: immunoSEQ multiplex PCR. Of some 70,000 clones listed, around 90% are singletons. The source material was peripheral blood. Receptors were obtained from a man in his fifties or sixties with acute or convalescent COVID-19.

The V gene is TRBV7-8, the J gene TRBJ2-1, with 13 bases fitting TRBD2. The germline gives CDR1 SGHVS, CDR2 FQNEAQ. The CDR3 is 19 residues long. The ends lost 4 bases at V and 0 bases at J; junction bases unmatched: 9. CDR3 amino acids: CASSSGLAGAPSSYNEQFF. The CDR3 DNA follows: TGTGCCAGCAGCTCCGGACTAGCGGGAGCACCGAGCTCCTACAATGAGCAGTTCTTC. The entire variable domain, with the rest obtained from reference TRBV7-8 and TRBJ2-1, is as follows: GAGVSQSPRYKVAKRGQDVALRCDPISGHVSLFWYQQALGQGPEFLTYFQNEAQLDKSGLPSDRFFAERPEGSVSTLKIQRTQQEDSAVYLCASSSGLAGAPSSYNEQFFGPGTRLTVL.

This clone was picked up one time. This chain uses TRBV10-3 with TRBJ2-3, with a tentative D call TRBD2 (6 bases). The CDR3 sequence is 14 residues long. Trimming shortened V by 8 bases and J by 5 bases, and 17 bases separated the two germline ends. The V gene's germline CDR1 is ENHRY and CDR2 SYGVKD. CDR3 DNA sequence: TGTGCCATCTGGTGGGAGGCCCTCGGAGATACGCAGTATTTT. Translated: CAIWWEALGDTQYF.

The chain employs TRBV18 and TRBJ2-1; D might be TRBD2 (6 bases). Between the trimmed V and J ends, which lost 0 bases and 9 bases, there was a span of 9 bases. CDR1 and CDR2 from the germline V gene are KGHSH and LQKENI. The CDR3 runs 13 residues. The CDR3 DNA follows: TGTGCCAGCTCACCACCGGGGGGTAGTGAGCAGTTCTTC. Protein product: CASSPPGGSEQFF.

The V gene is TRBV12-3 or TRBV12-4, the J gene TRBJ1-5; D unresolved. The length of the CDR3 is 12 residues. Trimming took off 4 bases at V and 6 bases at J, with 7 bases between the two ends. The CDR3 loop is CASSSVGQPQHF. The CDR3, as DNA: TGTGCCAGCAGTTCGGTCGGTCAGCCCCAGCATTTT.

The chain carries TRBV4-2 and TRBJ1-2; D is perhaps TRBD1 (5 bases). V lost 0 bases to trimming and J lost 4 bases, with 18 bases between them. Germline lookup yields CDR1 LGHNA and CDR2 YNFKEQ. The CDR3 runs 17 residues. As DNA, the CDR3 is TGTGCCAGCAGCCAAGATTTGAGGGGAGGGGATCTCTATGGCTACACCTTC. Translation: CASSQDLRGGDLYGYTF.

The chain combines TRBV14 with TRBJ2-3; TRBD1 matches at 9 bases. The CDR3 runs to 18 residues. CDR1 and CDR2 (germline): SGHDN, FVKESK. V shed 4 bases and J 2 bases; nucleotides not matched to a gene: 13. DNA for the CDR3: TGTGCCAGCAGCCTTTGGGGTTCCGGGACAGGGAACACAGATACGCAGTATTTT. Translated: CASSLWGSGTGNTDTQYF.

The rearrangement joins TRBV5-1 to TRBJ1-2; 8 bases agree with TRBD1. The CDR3 runs 13 residues. Trimming at V came to 4 bases and at J to 4 bases, leaving 3 bases not matched to a gene. CDR1 is SGHRS, CDR2 YFSETQ, per germline. The CDR3 nucleotides read TGCGCCAGCAGCGTGGGACAGGCCTATGGCTACACCTTC. Translating it yields CASSVGQAYGYTF.

This clone has just one count. The gene calls are TRBV4-1 and TRBJ2-7, with TRBD1 matching 7 bases. Trimming removed 0 bases from V and 0 bases from J; junction bases left unmatched: 5. Looked up from germline, CDR1 is MGHRA and CDR2 is YSYEKL. The CDR3 is made up of 16 amino acids. The CDR3 loop is CASSQERTGSSYEQYF. In DNA form, the CDR3 reads TGCGCCAGCAGCCAAGAGAGGACAGGATCCTCCTACGAGCAGTACTTC.

The genes are TRBV28 and TRBJ2-3, with a weak D call TRBD1 (6 bases). The CDR3 spans 14 residues. The germline V and J ends were trimmed by 6 bases and 4 bases, with 14 bases remaining between them. Germline assignment: CDR1 MDHEN and CDR2 SYDVKM. CDR3 region: CASSMTRGADTQYF. In DNA form, the CDR3 reads TGTGCCAGCAGCATGACCAGGGGCGCAGATACGCAGTATTTT.

V and J are TRBV11-1 and TRBJ2-3; the D gene is possibly TRBD2 (5 bases). CDR1 SGHAT and CDR2 FQDESV come from the germline V gene (reference sequence). The V end was cut by 6 bases, the J end by 4 bases, with 8 bases between. The CDR3 totals 12 residues. As DNA, the CDR3 is TGTGCCAGCAGTCTAGCACCAGATACGCAGTATTTT. This encodes CASSLAPDTQYF.

The chain has TRBV5-6 and TRBJ2-6, with TRBD1 identical over 7 bases. Germline CDR1 is SGHDT and CDR2 is YYEEEE. The length of the CDR3 is 19 residues. J was trimmed by 0 bases and V by 0 bases; bases with no gene match: 9. The CDR3 DNA sequence: TGTGCCAGCAGCTTGGGATGGGGGACAGTGGACTCTGGGGCCAACGTCCTGACTTTC. It specifies CASSLGWGTVDSGANVLTF.

The gene calls are TRBV27 and TRBJ1-2; 8 positions match TRBD1. V was pared by 5 bases and J by 8 bases, with 7 bases of the junction left unmatched. The CDR3 spans 13 residues. Germline V gene lookup returns CDR1 MNHEY and CDR2 SMNVEV (reference sequence). The CDR3 loop is CASSVPGQAGYTF. The CDR3 DNA reads as TGTGCCAGCAGTGTGCCGGGACAGGCGGGCTACACCTTC.

The CDR3 spells CASSRDRGREELFF. The DNA for the CDR3 is TGTGCCAGCAGTAGGGACAGGGGCCGAGAGGAACTGTTTTTT. This rearrangement joins TRBV2 to TRBJ1-4; 10 bases agree with TRBD1. This CDR3 is 14 amino acids long. V was pared by 5 bases and J by 12 bases, with 9 bases of the junction left unmatched. The germline CDR1 and CDR2 sequences are SNHLY and FYNNEI.

Only a few counts were recorded for this clone. The chain uses TRBV30 and TRBJ2-7, with 11 bases lining up with TRBD1. CDR3 length: 16 amino acids. The ends lost 2 bases at V and 0 bases at J; junction bases unmatched: 6. CDR1 is GTSNPN, CDR2 SVGIG, per germline (reference sequence). As DNA, the CDR3 is TGTGCCTGGAGTAGACCCGGGACAGGGGGCTCCTACGAGCAGTACTTC. It yields the protein CAWSRPGTGGSYEQYF.

J is TRBJ1-4 and V is TRBV12-5; D might be TRBD1 (6 bases). The CDR3 is made up of 15 amino acids. Germline-derived CDR1 and CDR2 are LGHNT and FRNRAP. V gave up 1 base and J gave up 14 bases, with 20 bases separating them. Here the CDR3 DNA reads TGTGCTAGTGGTTTGGGTTCTTCGAAGGGGGAAATGCTGTTTTTT. This codes for CASGLGSSKGEMLFF.

This rearrangement joins TRBV3-1 (or the pseudogene TRBV3-2) to TRBJ2-7, with 9 bases that match TRBD2. The ends lost 1 base at V and 2 bases at J; junction bases unmatched: 3. The CDR3 has 15 residues. In germline, CDR1 is LGHDT, CDR2 YNNKEL (reference sequence). The CDR3 nucleotides read TGTGCCAGCAGCCAAGGACTAGCGGTCACCTACGAGCAGTACTTC. It yields the protein CASSQGLAVTYEQYF.

This clone appeared a few times. The junction departs from the called germline gene at one end, perhaps through a read error. The chain employs TRBV27 and TRBJ1-5; D remains ambiguous. The length of the CDR3 is 12 residues. Germline CDR1 MNHEY, CDR2 SMNVEV (reference sequence). In DNA, the CDR3 is TGTGCCAGCAGATTTGAACTTCAGGCCCAGCATTTT. Protein product: CASRFELQAQHF.

This chain links TRBV7-9 with TRBJ1-1; possible D gene TRBD1, 5 bases. Germline V gives CDR1 SEHNR, CDR2 FQNEAQ (reference sequence). V was shortened by 11 bases and J by 3 bases, with 10 bases between the two germline ends. The CDR3 consists of 11 residues. The CDR3: CAGRDDTEAFF. The CDR3 nucleotides are TGTGCCGGGAGGGACGACACTGAAGCTTTCTTT.

The V and J genes are TRBV6-5 and TRBJ2-7; D unclear. Trimming cost V 0 bases and J 2 bases, with 5 bases left between them. The length of the CDR3 is 13 residues. CDR1 is MNHEY, CDR2 SVGAGI, per germline. The CDR3 sequence: CASSYSPAYEQYF. In DNA, the CDR3 is TGTGCCAGCAGTTACTCCCCAGCCTACGAGCAGTACTTC.

This chain joins TRBV23-1 and TRBJ1-5; possible D gene TRBD1, 6 bases. TRBV23-1 is known as an ORF, though its function is uncertain. This CDR3 is 12 amino acids long. V was shortened by 3 bases and J by 15 bases, with 15 bases between the two germline ends. The CDR3 loop is CASSQADRPSHF. The CDR3 DNA follows: TGCGCCAGCAGTCAGGCTGACAGGCCCTCGCATTTT.

This clone was observed a handful of times. The J gene is TRBJ1-3, the V gene TRBV5-1, with no clear D. The germline V gene has CDR1 SGHRS and CDR2 YFSETQ. The V end was cut by 1 base, the J end by 9 bases, with 14 bases between. The CDR3 has 14 residues. The CDR3 coding sequence is TGCGCCAGCAGCTTGTCACCCCAACAGAGCACCATATATTTT. This sequence encodes CASSLSPQQSTIYF.

This clone was observed a handful of times. The CDR3 reads CASSQPGTSGLYEQYF. CDR3 in DNA: TGTGCCAGCAGCCAGCCCGGGACTAGCGGCCTCTACGAGCAGTACTTC. This chain joins TRBV4-2 and TRBJ2-7; 11 nucleotides match TRBD2. This CDR3 is 16 amino acids long. Germline V lookup: CDR1 LGHNA, CDR2 YNFKEQ. The ends lost 3 bases at V and 3 bases at J; junction bases unmatched: 7.

The V call is TRBV2, the J call TRBJ1-2, with D perhaps TRBD1 (5 bases). Germline V lookup: CDR1 SNHLY, CDR2 FYNNEI. CDR3 length equals 11 residues. V lost 10 bases, J lost 8 bases, and 14 bases lay in between. This CDR3 is CAITQGYGYTF. The CDR3 DNA reads TGTGCCATTACGCAGGGATACGGCTACACCTTC.

The chain uses TRBV2 and TRBJ2-5; D not certain. Per the germline V gene, CDR1 is SNHLY and CDR2 is FYNNEI. This CDR3 has 11 residues. Trimming took off 7 bases at V and 3 bases at J, with 6 bases between the two ends. The CDR3 region is CASNIEETQYF. The DNA for the CDR3 is TGTGCCAGCAATATAGAAGAGACCCAGTACTTC. The full variable domain, completed using reference TRBV2 and TRBJ2-5, is EPEVTQTPSHQVTQMGQEVILRCVPISNHLYFYWYRQILGQKVEFLVSFYNNEISEKSEIFDDQFSVERPDGSNFTLKIRSTKLEDSAMYFCASNIEETQYFGPGTRLLVL.

The chain joins TRBV29-1 to TRBJ2-7; 7 bases align to TRBD2. This CDR3 is built from 14 residues. V was pared by 5 bases and J by 2 bases, with 9 bases of the junction left unmatched. CDR1 is SQVTM, CDR2 ANQGSEA, per germline. The DNA for the CDR3 is TGCAGCGTTTCTGCCCCGGGAGGTACCTACGAGCAGTACTTC. This sequence encodes CSVSAPGGTYEQYF.